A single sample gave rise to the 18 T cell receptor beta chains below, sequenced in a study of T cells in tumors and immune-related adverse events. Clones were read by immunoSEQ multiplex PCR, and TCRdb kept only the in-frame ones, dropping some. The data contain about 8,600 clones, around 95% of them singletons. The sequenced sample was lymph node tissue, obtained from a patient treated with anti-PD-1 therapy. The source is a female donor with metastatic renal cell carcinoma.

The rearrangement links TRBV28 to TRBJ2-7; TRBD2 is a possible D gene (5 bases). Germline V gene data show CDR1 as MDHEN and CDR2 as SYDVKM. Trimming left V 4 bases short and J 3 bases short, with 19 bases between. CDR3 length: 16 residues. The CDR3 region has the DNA TGTGCCAGCAGTTCCCACACCGGTGGACGGGGCTACGAGCAGTACTTC. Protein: CASSSHTGGRGYEQYF.

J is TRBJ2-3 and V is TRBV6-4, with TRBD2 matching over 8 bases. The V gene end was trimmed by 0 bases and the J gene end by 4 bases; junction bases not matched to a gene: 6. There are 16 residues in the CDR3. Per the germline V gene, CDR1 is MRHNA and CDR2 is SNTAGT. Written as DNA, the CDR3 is TGTGCCAGCAGTGACTCCGGCGGGGGGCCCCCAGATACGCAGTATTTT. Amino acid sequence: CASSDSGGGPPDTQYF.

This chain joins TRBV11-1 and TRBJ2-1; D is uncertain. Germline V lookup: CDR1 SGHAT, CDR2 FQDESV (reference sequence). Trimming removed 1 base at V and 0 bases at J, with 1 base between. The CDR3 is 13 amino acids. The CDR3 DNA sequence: TGTGCCAGCAGCTTAGGCTCCTACAATGAGCAGTTCTTC. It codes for CASSLGSYNEQFF.

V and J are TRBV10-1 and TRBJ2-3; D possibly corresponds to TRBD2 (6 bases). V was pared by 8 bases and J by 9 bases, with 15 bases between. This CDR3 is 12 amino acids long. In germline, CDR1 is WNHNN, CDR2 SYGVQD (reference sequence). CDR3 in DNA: TGCGCCAGCGGACGCGGGGAGGAGACGCAGTATTTT. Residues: CASGRGEETQYF.

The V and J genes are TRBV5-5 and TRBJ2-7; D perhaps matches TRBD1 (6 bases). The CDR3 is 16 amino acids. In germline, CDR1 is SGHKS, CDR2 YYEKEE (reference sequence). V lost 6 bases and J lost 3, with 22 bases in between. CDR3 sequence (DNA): TGTGCCAGCAACCCCCCCACAGGGATGGGGAGCTACGAGCAGTACTTC. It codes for CASNPPTGMGSYEQYF.

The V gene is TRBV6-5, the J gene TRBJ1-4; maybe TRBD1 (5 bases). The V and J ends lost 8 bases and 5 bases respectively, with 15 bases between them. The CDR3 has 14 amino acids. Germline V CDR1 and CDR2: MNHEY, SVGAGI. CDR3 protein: CASAPGRANEKLFF. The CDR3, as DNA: TGTGCCAGCGCACCGGGACGGGCGAATGAAAAACTGTTTTTT.

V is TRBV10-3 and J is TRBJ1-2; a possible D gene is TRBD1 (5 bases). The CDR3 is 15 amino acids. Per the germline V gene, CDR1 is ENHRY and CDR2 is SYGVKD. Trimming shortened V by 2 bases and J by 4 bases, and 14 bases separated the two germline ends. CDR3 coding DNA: TGTGCCATCAGTGAGCAGGCGGGACGGACCTATGGCTACACCTTC. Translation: CAISEQAGRTYGYTF.

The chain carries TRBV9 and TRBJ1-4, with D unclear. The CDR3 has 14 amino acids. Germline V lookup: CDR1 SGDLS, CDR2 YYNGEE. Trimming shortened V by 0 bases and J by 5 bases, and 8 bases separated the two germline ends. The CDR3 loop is CASSVGWRNEKLFF. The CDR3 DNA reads TGTGCCAGCAGCGTAGGGTGGCGAAATGAAAAACTGTTTTTT.

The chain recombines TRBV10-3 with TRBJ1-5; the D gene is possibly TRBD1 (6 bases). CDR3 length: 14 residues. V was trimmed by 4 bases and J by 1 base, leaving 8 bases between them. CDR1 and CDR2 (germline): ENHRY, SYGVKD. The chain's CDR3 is CAISAGASNQPQHF. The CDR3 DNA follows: TGTGCCATCAGTGCAGGGGCGAGCAATCAGCCCCAGCATTTT.

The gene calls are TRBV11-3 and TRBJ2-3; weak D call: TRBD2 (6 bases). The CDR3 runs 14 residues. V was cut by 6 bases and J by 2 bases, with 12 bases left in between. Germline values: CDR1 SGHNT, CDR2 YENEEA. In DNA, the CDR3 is TGTGCCAGCAGTCTTAGCGGCACCACAGATACGCAGTATTTT. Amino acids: CASSLSGTTDTQYF.

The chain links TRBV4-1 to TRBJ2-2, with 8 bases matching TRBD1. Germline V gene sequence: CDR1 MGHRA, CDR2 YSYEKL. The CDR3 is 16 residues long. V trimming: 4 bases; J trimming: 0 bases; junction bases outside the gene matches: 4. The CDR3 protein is CASSPRTGSNTGELFF. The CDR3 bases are TGCGCCAGCAGCCCCCGGACAGGGTCGAACACCGGGGAGCTGTTTTTT.

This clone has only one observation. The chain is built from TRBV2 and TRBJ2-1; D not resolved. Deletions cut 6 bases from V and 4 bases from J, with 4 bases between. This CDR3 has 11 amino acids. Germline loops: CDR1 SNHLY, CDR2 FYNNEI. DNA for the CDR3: TGTGCCAGCAGCCTTTACAATGAGCAGTTCTTC. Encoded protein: CASSLYNEQFF.

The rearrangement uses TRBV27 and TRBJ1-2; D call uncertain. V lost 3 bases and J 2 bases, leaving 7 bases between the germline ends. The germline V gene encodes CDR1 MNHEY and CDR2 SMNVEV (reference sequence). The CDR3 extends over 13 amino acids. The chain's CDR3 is CASSFRANYGYTF. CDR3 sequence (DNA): TGTGCCAGCAGTTTCAGAGCCAACTATGGCTACACCTTC.

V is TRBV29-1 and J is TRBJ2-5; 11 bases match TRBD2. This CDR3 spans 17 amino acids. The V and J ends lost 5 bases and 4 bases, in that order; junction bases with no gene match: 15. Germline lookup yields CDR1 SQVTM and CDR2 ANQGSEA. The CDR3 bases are TGCAGCGTTCGGGCTAGCGGGAGGATTCAGGCGGGAGAGACCCAGTACTTC. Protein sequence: CSVRASGRIQAGETQYF.

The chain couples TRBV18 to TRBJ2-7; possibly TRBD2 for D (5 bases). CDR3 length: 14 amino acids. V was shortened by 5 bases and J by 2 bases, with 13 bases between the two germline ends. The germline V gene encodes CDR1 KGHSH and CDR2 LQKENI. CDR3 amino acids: CASSSRTEAYEQYF. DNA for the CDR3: TGTGCCAGCTCATCGAGGACGGAGGCCTACGAGCAGTACTTC.

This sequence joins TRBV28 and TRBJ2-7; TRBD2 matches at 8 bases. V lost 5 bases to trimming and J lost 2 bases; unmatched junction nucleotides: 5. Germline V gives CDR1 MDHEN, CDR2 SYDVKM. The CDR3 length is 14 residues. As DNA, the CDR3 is TGTGCCAGCAGTACCCCGGGACTAGCCTACGAGCAGTACTTC. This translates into CASSTPGLAYEQYF.

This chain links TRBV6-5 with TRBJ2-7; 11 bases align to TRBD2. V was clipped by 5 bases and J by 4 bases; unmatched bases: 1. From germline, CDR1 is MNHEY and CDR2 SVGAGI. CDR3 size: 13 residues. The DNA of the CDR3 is TGTGCCAGCAGTACTAGCGGGAGTTACGAGCAGTACTTC. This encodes CASSTSGSYEQYF.

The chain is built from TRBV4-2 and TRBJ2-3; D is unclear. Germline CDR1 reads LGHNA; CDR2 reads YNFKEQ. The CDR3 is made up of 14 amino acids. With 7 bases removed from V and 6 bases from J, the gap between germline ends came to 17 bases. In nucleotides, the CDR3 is TGTGCCAGCACCCCAGAGCTCCTTGCGGATACGCAGTATTTT. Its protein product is CASTPELLADTQYF.